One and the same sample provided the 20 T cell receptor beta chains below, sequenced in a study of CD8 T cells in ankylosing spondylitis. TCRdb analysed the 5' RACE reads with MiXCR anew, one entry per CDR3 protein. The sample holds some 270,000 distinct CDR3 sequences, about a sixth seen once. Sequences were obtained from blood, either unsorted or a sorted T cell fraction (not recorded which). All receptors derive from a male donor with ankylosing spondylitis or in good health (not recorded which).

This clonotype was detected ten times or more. The CDR3 loop is CASSQEGRGRLTGELFF. The CDR3 DNA follows: TGTGCCAGCAGCCAAGAGGGTAGGGGCAGGCTCACCGGGGAGCTGTTTTTT. This chain joins TRBV4-2 and TRBJ2-2; D is possibly TRBD1 (5 bases). V lost 0 bases and J 4 bases, leaving 15 bases between the germline ends. This CDR3 comprises 17 residues. Germline CDR1 and CDR2: LGHNA and YNFKEQ.

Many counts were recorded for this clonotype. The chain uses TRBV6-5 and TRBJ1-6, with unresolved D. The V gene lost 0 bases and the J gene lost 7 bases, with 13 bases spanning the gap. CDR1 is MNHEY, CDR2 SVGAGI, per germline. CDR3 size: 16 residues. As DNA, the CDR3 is TGTGCCAGCAGTTACTCGTTCCAGAGCCAGAATTCACCCCTCCACTTT. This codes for CASSYSFQSQNSPLHF.

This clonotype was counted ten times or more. Written as DNA, the CDR3 is TGCAGTGCTAGAGATCTTCAGAAGTCCTACGAGCAGTACTTC. Its protein is CSARDLQKSYEQYF. The gene calls are TRBV20-1 and TRBJ2-7, with no clear D. The CDR3 spans 14 residues. From germline, CDR1 is DFQATT and CDR2 SNEGSKA (reference sequence). The germline V and J ends were trimmed by 0 bases and 1 base, with 10 bases remaining between them.

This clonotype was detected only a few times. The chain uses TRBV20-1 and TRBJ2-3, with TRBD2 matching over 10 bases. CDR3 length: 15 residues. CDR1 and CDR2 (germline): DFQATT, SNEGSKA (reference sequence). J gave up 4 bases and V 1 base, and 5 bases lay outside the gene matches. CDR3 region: CSARGLAGDSDTQYF. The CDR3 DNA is TGCAGTGCTAGAGGGCTAGCGGGAGATTCAGATACGCAGTATTTT.

The chain's CDR3 is CASSLSELAVYNEQFF. CDR3 DNA sequence: TGTGCCAGCAGCTTATCAGAACTAGCGGTCTACAATGAGCAGTTCTTC. This chain joins TRBV7-6 and TRBJ2-1; 8 bases match TRBD2. Germline loops: CDR1 SGHVS, CDR2 FNYEAQ. The ends lost 2 bases at V and 3 bases at J; junction bases unmatched: 6. There are 16 residues in the CDR3.

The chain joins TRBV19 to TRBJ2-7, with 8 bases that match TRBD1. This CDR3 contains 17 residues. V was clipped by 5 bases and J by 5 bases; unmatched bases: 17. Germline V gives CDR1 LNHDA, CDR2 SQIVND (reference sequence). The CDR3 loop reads CASSPFSGGRGRDEQYF. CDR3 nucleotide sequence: TGTGCCAGTAGTCCATTCTCCGGTGGCAGGGGGCGGGACGAGCAGTACTTC.

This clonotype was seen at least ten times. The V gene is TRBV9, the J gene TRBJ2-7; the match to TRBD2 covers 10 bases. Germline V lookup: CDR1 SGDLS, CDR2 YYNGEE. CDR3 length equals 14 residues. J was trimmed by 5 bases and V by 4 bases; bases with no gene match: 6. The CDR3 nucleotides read TGTGCCAGCAGCCGCGGGCTAGCGGGAGACGAGCAGTACTTC. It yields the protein CASSRGLAGDEQYF.

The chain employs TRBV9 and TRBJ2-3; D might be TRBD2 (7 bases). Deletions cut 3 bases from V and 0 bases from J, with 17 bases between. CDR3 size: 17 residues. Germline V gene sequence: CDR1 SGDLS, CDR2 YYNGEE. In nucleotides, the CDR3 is TGTGCCAGCAGCGGGGAGGGGGACGGGAGGAGCACAGATACGCAGTATTTT. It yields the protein CASSGEGDGRSTDTQYF. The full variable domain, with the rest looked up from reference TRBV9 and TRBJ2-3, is DSGVTQTPKHLITATGQRVTLRCSPRSGDLSVYWYQQSLDQGLQFLIQYYNGEERAKGNILERFSAQQFPDLHSELNLSSLELGDSALYFCASSGEGDGRSTDTQYFGPGTRLTVL.

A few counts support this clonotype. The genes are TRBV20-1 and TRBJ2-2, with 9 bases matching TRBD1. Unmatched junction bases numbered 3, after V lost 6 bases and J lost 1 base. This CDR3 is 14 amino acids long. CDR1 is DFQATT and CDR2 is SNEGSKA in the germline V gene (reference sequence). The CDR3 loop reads CSARDRVNTGELFF. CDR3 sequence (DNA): TGCAGTGCGAGGGACAGGGTGAACACCGGGGAGCTGTTTTTT.

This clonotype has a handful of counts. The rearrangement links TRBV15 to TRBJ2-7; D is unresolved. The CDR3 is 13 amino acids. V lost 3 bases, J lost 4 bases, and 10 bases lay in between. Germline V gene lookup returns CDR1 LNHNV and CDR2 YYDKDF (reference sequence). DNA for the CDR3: TGTGCCACCAGCAGGGAGATGGGTTACGAGCAGTACTTC. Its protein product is CATSREMGYEQYF.

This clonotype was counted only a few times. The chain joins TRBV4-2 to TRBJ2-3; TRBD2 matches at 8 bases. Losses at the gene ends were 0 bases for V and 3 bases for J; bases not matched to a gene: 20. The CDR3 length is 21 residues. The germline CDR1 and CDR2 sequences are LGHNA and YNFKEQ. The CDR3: CASSQDPPLALEAGETDTQYF. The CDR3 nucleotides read TGTGCCAGCAGCCAAGATCCGCCCTTGGCCCTCGAAGCGGGAGAAACAGATACGCAGTATTTT.

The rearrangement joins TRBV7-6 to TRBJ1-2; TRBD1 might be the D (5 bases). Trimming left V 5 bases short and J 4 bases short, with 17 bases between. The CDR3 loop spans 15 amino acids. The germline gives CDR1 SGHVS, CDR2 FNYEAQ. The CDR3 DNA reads TGTGCCAGCAGCCCTGCGTTGCGGGGGACCTATGGCTACACCTTC. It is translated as CASSPALRGTYGYTF. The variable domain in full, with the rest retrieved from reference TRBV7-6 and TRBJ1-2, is GAGVSQSPRYKVTKRGQDVALRCDPISGHVSLYWYRQALGQGPEFLTYFNYEAQQDKSGLPNDRFSAERPEGSISTLTIQRTEQRDSAMYRCASSPALRGTYGYTFGSGTRLTVV.

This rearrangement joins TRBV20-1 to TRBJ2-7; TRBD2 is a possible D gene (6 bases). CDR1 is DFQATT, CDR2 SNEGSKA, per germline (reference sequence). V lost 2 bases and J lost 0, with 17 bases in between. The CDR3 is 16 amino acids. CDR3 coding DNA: TGCAGTGCTAGATCAGGCGCGGCGGGATACTCCTACGAGCAGTACTTC. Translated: CSARSGAAGYSYEQYF.

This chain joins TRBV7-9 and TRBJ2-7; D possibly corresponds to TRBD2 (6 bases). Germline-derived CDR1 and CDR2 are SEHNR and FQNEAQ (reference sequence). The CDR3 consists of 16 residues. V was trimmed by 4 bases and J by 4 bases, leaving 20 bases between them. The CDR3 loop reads CASSSGEGGPEYEQYF. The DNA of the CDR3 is TGTGCCAGCAGCTCAGGCGAAGGAGGGCCAGAATACGAGCAGTACTTC. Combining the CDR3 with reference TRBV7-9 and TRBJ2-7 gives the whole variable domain DTGVSQNPRHKITKRGQNVTFRCDPISEHNRLYWYRQTLGQGPEFLTYFQNEAQLEKSRLLSDRFSAERPKGSFSTLEIQRTEQGDSAMYLCASSSGEGGPEYEQYFGPGTRLTVT.

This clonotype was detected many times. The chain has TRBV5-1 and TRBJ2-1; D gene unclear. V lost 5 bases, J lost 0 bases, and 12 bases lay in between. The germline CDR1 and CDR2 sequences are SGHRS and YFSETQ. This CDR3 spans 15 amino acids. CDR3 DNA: TGCGCCAGCAGGGAATCTAGACCCTCCTACAATGAGCAGTTCTTC. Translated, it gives CASRESRPSYNEQFF.

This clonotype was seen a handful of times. CDR3 coding DNA: TGTGCCAGCAGCTTCTCGGGGGGATCAGGGAAGTCCCTCCACTTT. Its protein product is CASSFSGGSGKSLHF. The chain employs TRBV7-9 and TRBJ1-6, with a weak D call TRBD1 (5 bases). The CDR3 length is 15 residues. Germline loops: CDR1 SEHNR, CDR2 FQNEAQ (reference sequence). Trimming took 3 bases from V and 14 from J, leaving 20 bases between them.

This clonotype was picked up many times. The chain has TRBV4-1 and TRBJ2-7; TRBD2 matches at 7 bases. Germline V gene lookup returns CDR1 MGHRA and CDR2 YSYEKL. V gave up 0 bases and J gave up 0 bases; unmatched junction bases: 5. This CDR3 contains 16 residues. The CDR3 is CASSQEVAGSSYEQYF. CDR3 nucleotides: TGCGCCAGCAGCCAAGAAGTAGCGGGCAGCTCCTACGAGCAGTACTTC.

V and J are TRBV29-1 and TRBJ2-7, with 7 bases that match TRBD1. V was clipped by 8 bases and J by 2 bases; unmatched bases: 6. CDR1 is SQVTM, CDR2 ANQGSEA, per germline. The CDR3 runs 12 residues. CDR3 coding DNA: TGCAGCACTTTGACAGGGACCTACGAGCAGTACTTC. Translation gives CSTLTGTYEQYF.

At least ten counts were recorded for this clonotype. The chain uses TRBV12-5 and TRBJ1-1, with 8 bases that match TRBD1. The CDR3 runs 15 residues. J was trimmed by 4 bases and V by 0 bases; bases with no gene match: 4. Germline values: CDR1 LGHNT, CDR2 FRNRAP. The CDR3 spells CASGLVDQGATEAFF. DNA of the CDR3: TGTGCTAGTGGTTTGGTAGACCAGGGGGCCACTGAAGCTTTCTTT.

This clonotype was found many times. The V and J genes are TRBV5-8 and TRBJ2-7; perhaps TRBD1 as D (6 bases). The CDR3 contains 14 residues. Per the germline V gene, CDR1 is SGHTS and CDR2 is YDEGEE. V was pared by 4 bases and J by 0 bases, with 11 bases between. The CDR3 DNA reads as TGTGCCAGCAGCCCGGACAGAAACTCCTACGAGCAGTACTTC. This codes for CASSPDRNSYEQYF. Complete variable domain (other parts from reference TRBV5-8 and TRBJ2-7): EAGVTQSPTHLIKTRGQQATLRCSPISGHTSVYWYQQALGLGLQFLLWYDEGEERNRGNFPPRFSGRQFPNYSSELNVNALELEDSALYLCASSPDRNSYEQYFGPGTRLTVT.